This section outlines one T cell receptor beta chain sequence together with its context. As yet, its antigen is unknown. The data belong to a study of cytomegalovirus exposure and HLA in healthy donors. Overall study context: A preliminary data release comprised tens of millions of unique TCRs obtained from HLA-typed donors. Study-level findings and limits: In most subjects, TCR beta sequences reportedly gave accurate predictions of HLA-A and HLA-B alleles.

It was with 60 Vbeta and 13 Jbeta primers that the PCR ran. Measured with immunoSEQ multiplex PCR; TCRdb has only the in-frame clones, and not every one. The sample has 160,000 or so clones, about 80% seen once. This CDR3 region has 18 residues. V was clipped by 3 bases and J by 1 base; unmatched bases: 11. The germline gives CDR1 SGHVS, CDR2 FQNEAQ. This sequence was found in a man aged 25-45 years in good health and CMV-seronegative. The chain recombines TRBV7-8 with TRBJ2-3, with TRBD1 matching over 9 bases. Sequenced material: PBMCs. CDR3 region: CASSFRDREIFGTDTQYF. CDR3 in DNA: TGTGCCAGCAGCTTTCGGGACAGGGAAATATTTGGCACAGATACGCAGTATTTT. Using reference TRBV7-8 and TRBJ2-3 for the parts outside the CDR3, the full variable domain is GAGVSQSPRYKVAKRGQDVALRCDPISGHVSLFWYQQALGQGPEFLTYFQNEAQLDKSGLPSDRFFAERPEGSVSTLKIQRTQQEDSAVYLCASSFRDREIFGTDTQYFGPGTRLTVL.